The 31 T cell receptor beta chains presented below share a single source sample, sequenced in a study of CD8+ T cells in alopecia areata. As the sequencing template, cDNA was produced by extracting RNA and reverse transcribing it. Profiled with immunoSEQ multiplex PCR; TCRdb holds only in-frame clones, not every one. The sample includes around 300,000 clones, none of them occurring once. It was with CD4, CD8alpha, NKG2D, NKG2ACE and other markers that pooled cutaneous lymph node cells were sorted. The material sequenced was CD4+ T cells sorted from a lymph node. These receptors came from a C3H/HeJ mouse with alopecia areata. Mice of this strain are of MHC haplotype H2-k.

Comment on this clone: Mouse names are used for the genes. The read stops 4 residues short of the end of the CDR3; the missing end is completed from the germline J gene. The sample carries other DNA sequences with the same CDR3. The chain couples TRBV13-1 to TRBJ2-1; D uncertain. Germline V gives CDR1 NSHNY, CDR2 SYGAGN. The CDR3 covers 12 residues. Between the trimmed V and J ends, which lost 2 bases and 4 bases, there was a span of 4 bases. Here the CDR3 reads CASSDQYAEQFF. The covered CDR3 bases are TGTGCCAGCAGTGACCAATATGCT.

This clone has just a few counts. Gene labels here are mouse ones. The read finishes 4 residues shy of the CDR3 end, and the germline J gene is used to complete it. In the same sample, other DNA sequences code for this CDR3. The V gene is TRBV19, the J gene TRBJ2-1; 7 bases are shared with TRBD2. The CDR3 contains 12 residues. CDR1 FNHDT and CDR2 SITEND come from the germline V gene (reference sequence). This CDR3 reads CASSIWGAEQFF. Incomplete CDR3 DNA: TGTGCCAGCAGTATCTGGGGGGCT.

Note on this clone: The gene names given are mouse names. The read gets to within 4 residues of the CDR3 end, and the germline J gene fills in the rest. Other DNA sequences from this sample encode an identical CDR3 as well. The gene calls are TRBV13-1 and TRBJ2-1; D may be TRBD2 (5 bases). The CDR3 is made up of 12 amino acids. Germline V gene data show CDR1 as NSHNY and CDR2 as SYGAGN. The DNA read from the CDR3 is TGTGCCAGCAGTGATCTGGGAGCT. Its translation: CASSDLGA. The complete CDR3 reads CASSDLGAEQFF.

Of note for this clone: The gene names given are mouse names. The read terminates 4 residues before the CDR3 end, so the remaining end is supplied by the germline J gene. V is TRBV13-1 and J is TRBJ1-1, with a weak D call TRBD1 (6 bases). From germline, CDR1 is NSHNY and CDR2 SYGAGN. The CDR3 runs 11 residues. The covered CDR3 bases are TGTGCCAGCAGAGGGACAACA. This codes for CASRGTT. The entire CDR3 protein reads CASRGTTEVFF.

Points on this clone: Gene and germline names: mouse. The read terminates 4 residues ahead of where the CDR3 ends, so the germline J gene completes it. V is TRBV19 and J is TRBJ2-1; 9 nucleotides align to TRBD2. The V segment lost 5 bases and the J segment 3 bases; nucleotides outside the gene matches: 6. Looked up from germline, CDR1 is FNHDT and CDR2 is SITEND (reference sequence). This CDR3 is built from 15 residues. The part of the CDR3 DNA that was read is TGTGCCAGCAGCACCCCACTGGGGGGCTATGCT. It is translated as CASSTPLGGYA. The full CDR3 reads CASSTPLGGYAEQFF. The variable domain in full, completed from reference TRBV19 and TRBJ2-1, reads GGIITQTPKFLIGQEGQKLTLKCQQNFNHDTMYWYRQDSGKGLRLIYYSITENDLQKGDLSEGYDASREKKSSFSLTVTSAQKNEMAVFLCASSTPLGGYAEQFFGPGTRLTVL.

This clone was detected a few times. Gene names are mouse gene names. The sequenced CDR3 bases are TGTGCCAGCAGTATACAGGGTCGTTACACA. This sequence encodes CASSIQGRYT. The complete CDR3 protein is CASSIQGRYTEVFF. The chain employs TRBV19 and TRBJ1-1; perhaps TRBD1 as D (5 bases). The read gets to within 4 residues of the CDR3 end, and the germline J gene fills in the rest. The CDR3 length is 14 residues. With 1 base removed from V and 3 bases from J, the gap between germline ends came to 10 bases. Germline V gene lookup returns CDR1 FNHDT and CDR2 SITEND (reference sequence).

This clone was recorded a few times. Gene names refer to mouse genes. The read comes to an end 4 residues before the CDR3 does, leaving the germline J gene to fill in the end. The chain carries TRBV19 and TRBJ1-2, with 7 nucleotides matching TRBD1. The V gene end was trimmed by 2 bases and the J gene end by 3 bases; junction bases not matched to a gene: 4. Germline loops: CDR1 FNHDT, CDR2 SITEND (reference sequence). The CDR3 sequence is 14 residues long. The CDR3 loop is CASSIAGGYSDYTF. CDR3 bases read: TGTGCCAGCAGTATTGCAGGGGGATACTCC.

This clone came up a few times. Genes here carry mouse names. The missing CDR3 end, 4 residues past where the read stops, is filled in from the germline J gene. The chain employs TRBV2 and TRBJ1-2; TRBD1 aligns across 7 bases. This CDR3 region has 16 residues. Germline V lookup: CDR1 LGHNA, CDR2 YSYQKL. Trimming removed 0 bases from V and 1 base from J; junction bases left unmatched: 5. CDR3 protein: CASSQDGNRGNSDYTF. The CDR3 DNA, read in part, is TGTGCCAGCAGCCAAGACGGGAACAGGGGAAACTCC.

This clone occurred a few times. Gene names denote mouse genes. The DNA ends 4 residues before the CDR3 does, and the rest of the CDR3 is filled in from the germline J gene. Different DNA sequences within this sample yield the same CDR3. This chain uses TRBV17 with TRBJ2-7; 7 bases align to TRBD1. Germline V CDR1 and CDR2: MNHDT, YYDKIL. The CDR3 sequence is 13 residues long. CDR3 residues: CASSRDRGYEQYF. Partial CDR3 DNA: TGTGCTAGCAGTAGAGACAGGGGGTAT.

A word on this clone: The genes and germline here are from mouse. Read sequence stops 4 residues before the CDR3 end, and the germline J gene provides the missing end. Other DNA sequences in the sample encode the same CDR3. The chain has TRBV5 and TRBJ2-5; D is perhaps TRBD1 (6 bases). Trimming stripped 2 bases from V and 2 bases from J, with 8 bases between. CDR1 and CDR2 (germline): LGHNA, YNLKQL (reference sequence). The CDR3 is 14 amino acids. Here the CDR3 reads CASSQQGSQDTQYF. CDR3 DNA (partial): TGTGCCAGCAGCCAACAGGGGAGCCAAGAC.

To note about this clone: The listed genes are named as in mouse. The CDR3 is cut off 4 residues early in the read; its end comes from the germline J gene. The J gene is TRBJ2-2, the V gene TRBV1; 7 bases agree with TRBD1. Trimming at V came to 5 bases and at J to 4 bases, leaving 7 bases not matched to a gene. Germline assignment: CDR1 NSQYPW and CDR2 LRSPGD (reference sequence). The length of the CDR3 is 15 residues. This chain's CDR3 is CTCSPRQGGTGQLYF. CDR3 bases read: TGCACCTGCAGTCCCCGACAGGGAGGCACCGGG. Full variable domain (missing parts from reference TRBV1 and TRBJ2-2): VTLLEQNPRWRLVPRGQAVNLRCILKNSQYPWMSWYQQDLQKQLQWLFTLRSPGDKEVKSLPGADYLATRVTDTELRLQVANMSQGRTLYCTCSPRQGGTGQLYFGEGSKLTVL.

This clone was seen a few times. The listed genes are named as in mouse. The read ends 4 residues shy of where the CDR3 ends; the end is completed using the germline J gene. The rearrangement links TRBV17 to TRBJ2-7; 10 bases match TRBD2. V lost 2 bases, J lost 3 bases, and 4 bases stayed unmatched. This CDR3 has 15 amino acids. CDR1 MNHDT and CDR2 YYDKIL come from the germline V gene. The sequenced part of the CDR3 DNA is TGTGCTAGCAGTAGATCAACTGGGGGGGTCTAT. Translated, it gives CASSRSTGGVY. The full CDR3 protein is CASSRSTGGVYEQYF.

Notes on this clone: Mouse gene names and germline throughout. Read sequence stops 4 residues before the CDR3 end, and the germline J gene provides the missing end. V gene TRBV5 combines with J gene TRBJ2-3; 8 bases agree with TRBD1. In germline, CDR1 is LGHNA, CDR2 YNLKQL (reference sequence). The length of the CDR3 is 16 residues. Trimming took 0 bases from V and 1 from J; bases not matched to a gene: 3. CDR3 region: CASSQDLGQGAETLYF. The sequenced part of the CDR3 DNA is TGTGCCAGCAGCCAAGATTTGGGACAGGGTGCAGAA.

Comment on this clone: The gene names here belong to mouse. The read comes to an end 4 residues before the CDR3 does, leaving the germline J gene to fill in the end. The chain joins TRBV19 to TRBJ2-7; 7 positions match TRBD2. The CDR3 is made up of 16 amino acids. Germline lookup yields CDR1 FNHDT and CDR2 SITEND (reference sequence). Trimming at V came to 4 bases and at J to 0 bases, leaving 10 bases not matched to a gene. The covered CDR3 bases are TGTGCCAGCAGTGCTCCCTGGGGGAGGAGCTCCTAT. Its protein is CASSAPWGRSSY. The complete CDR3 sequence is CASSAPWGRSSYEQYF. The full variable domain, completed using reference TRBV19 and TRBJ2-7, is GGIITQTPKFLIGQEGQKLTLKCQQNFNHDTMYWYRQDSGKGLRLIYYSITENDLQKGDLSEGYDASREKKSSFSLTVTSAQKNEMAVFLCASSAPWGRSSYEQYFGPGTRLTVL.

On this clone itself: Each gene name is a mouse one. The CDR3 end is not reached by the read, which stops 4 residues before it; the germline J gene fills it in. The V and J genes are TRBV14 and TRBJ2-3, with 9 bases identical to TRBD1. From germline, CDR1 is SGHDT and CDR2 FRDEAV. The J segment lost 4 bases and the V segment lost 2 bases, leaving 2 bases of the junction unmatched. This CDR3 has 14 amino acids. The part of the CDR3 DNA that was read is TGTGCCAGCAGTTTGGGGACAGGGCCAGAA. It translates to CASSLGTGPE. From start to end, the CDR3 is CASSLGTGPETLYF. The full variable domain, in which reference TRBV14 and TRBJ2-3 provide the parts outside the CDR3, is EAGVTQSPRYAVLQEGQAVSFWCDPISGHDTLYWYQQPRDQGPQLLVYFRDEAVIDNSQLPSDRFSAVRPKGTNSTLKIQSAKQGDTATYLCASSLGTGPETLYFGSGTRLTVL.

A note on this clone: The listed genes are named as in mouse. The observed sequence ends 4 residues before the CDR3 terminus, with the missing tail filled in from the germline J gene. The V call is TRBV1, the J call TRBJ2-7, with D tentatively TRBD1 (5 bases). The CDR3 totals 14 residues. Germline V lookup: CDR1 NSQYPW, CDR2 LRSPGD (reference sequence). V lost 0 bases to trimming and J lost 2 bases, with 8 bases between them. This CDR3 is CTCSADQGAYEQYF. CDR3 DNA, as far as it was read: TGCACCTGCAGTGCAGATCAGGGCGCCTAT.

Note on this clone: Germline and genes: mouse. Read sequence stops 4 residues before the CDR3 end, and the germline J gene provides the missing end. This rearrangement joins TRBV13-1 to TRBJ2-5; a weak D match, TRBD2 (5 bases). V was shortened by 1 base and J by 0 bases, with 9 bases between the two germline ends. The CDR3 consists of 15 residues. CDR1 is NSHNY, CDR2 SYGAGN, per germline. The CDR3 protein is CASSDFGLNQDTQYF. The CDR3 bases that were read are TGTGCCAGCAGTGATTTCGGACTTAACCAAGAC.

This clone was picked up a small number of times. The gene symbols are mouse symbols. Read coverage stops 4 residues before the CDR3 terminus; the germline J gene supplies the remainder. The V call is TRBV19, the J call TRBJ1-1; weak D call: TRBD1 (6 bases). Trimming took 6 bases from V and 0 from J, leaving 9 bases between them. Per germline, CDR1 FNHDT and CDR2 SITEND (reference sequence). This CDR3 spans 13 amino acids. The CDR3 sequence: CASKGQANTEVFF. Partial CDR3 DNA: TGTGCCAGCAAGGGACAAGCAAACACA. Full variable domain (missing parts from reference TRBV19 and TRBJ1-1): GGIITQTPKFLIGQEGQKLTLKCQQNFNHDTMYWYRQDSGKGLRLIYYSITENDLQKGDLSEGYDASREKKSSFSLTVTSAQKNEMAVFLCASKGQANTEVFFGKGTRLTVV.

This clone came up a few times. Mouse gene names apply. CDR3 region: CASSEKTYYAEQFF. CDR3 bases read: TGTGCCAGCAGTGAAAAGACATACTATGCT. This chain joins TRBV13-3 and TRBJ2-1; D is unresolved. The missing CDR3 end, 4 residues past where the read stops, is filled in from the germline J gene. Germline V gene lookup returns CDR1 NNHDY and CDR2 SYVADS. Deletions cut 2 bases from V and 2 bases from J, with 8 bases between. The CDR3 totals 14 residues.

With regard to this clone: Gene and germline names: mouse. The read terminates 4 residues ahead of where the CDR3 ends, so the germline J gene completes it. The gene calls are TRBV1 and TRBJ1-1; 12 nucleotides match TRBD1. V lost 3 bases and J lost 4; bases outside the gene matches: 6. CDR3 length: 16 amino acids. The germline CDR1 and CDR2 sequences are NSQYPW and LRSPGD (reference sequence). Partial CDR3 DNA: TGCACCTGCAGTGCGCCGGGACAGGGGGCTGGCACA. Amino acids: CTCSAPGQGAGT. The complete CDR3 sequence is CTCSAPGQGAGTEVFF.

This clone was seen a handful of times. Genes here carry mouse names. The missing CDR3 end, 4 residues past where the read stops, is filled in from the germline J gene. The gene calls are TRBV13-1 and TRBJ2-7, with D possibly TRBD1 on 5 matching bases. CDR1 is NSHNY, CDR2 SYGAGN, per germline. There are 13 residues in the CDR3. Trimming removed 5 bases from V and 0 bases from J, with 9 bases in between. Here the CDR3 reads CASSGQTSYEQYF. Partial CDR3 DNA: TGTGCCAGCAGCGGACAAACCTCCTAT.

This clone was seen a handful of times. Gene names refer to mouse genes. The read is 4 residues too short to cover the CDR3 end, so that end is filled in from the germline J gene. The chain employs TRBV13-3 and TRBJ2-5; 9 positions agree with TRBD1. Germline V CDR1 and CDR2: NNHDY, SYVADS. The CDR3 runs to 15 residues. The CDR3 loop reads CASSDVGTGKDTQYF. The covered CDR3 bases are TGTGCCAGCAGTGACGTTGGGACAGGGAAAGAC.

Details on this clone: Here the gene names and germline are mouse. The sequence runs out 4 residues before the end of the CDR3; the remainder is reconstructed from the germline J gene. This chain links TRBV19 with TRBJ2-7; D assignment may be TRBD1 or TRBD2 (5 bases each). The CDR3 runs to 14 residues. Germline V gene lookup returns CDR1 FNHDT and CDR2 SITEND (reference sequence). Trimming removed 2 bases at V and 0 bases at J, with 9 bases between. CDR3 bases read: TGTGCCAGCAGTATGGGGGTGAACTCCTAT. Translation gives CASSMGVNSY. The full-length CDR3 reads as CASSMGVNSYEQYF.

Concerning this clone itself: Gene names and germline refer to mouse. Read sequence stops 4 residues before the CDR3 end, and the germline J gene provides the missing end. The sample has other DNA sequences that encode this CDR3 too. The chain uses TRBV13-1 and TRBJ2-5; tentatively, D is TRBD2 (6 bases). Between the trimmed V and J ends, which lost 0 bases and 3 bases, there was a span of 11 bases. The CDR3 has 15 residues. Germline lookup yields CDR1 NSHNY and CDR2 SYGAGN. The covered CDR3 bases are TGTGCCAGCAGTGATGACTGGGCTAATCAAGAC. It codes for CASSDDWANQD. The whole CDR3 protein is CASSDDWANQDTQYF.

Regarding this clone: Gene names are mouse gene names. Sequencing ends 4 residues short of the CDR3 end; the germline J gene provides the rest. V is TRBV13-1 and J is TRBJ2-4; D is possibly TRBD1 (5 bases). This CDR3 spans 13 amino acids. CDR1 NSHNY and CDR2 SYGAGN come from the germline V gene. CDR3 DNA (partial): TGTGCCAGCAGTGACACAGGAGAAAAC. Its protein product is CASSDTGEN. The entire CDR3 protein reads CASSDTGENTLYF.

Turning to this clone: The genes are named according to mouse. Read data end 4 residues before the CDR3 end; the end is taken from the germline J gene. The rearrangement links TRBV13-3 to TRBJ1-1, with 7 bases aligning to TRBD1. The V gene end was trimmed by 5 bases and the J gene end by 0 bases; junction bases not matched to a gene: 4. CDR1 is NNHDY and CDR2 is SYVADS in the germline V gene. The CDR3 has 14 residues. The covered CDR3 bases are TGTGCCAGCAGGGACAGGAGGGAGAACACA. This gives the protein CASRDRRENT. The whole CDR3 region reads CASRDRRENTEVFF.

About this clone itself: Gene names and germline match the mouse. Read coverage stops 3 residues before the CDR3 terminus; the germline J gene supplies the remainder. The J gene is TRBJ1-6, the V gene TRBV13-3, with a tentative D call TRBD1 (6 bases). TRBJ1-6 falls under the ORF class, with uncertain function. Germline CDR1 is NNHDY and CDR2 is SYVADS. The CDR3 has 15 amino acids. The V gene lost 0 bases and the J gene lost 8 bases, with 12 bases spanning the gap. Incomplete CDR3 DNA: TGTGCCAGCAGTGATGAGGGGGTAGAGGATTCGCCC. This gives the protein CASSDEGVEDSP. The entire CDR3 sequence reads CASSDEGVEDSPLYF.

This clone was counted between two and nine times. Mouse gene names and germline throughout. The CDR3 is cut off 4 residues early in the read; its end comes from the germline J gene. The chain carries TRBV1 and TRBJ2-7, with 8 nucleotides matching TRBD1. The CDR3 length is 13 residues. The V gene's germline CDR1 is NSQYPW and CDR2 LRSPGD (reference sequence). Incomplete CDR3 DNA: TGCACCTGCAGTGCAGAGGACAGGGAT. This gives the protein CTCSAEDRD. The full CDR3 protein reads CTCSAEDRDEQYF.

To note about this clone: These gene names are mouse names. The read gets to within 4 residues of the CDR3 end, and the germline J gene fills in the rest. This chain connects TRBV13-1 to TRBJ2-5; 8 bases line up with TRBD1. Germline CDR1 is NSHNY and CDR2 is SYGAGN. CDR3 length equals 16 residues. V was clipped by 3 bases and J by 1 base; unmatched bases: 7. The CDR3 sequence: CASSVTSTGDQDTQYF. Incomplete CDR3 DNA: TGTGCCAGCAGTGTTACCTCGACAGGGGACCAAGAC.

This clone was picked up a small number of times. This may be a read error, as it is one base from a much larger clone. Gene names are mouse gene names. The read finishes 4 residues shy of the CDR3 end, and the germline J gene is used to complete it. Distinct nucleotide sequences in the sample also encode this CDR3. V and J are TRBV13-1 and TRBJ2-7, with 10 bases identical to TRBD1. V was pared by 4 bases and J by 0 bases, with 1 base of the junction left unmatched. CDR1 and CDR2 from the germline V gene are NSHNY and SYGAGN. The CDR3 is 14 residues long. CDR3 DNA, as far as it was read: TGTGCCAGCAGTCGGACAGGGGGCTCCTAT. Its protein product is CASSRTGGSY. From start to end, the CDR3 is CASSRTGGSYEQYF.

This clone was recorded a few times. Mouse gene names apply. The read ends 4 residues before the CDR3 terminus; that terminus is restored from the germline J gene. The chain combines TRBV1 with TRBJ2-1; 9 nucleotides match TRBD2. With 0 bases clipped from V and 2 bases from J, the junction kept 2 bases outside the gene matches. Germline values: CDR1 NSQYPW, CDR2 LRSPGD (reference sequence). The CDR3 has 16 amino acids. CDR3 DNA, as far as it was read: TGCACCTGCAGTGCAGATAACTGGGGGGACTATGCT. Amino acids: CTCSADNWGDYA. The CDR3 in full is CTCSADNWGDYAEQFF.